A selection of T cell receptor beta chains follows, all from one sample in a study of T cell repertoires in cytomegalovirus infection. The antigens of these receptors remain unknown. TCRdb itself ran the reads through MiXCR, one entry per CDR3 protein. Among about 830,000 distinct CDR3 sequences listed, about 31% were seen once. The sample in question was cultured CD8+ T cells from PBMCs, obtained from culture after CMV antigen stimulation. These receptors all stem from a human donor in good health (CMV status not recorded). Some clones in this sample may be carry-over from other donors' samples. CDR3s include the opening cysteine and the closing phenylalanine or tryptophan. D genes are given only for firm matches. Clone sizes are given selectively: once, few, many, or a class where the clone is expanded.

.	TRBV6-1	.	TRBJ2-2	TGTGCCAGCAGTGCACCGGGACTCCCGCCCGGGGAGCTGTTTTTT	CASSAPGLPPGELFF
.	TRBV7-2	.	TRBJ1-5	TGTGCCAGCAGCCCAGGACGAGGAAGACAGCCCCAGCATTTT	CASSPGRGRQPQHF
.	TRBV11-2	.	TRBJ2-7	TGTGCCAGCGGCCCTGGATACCACGAGCAGTACTTC	CASGPGYHEQYF
TRBD1	TRBV6-5	few	TRBJ1-5	TGTGCCAGCAGTGCAAAACCGGGACAGGGCAATCAGCCCCAGCATTTT	CASSAKPGQGNQPQHF
.	TRBV12-3/TRBV12-4	.	TRBJ2-3	TGTGCCATCAGTTTTAAATTACTCGGCCCCCATGGTACGCAGTATTTT	CAISFKLLGPHGTQYF
.	TRBV7-2	many	TRBJ1-4	TGTGCCAGCAGCTTAGACCGGCAGGGGAGAGAAAAACTGTTTTTT	CASSLDRQGREKLFF
TRBD1	TRBV7-6	many	TRBJ2-2	TGTGCCAGCAGCTCCAGGGGGCCTAACGGGGAGCTGTTTTTT	CASSSRGPNGELFF
.	TRBV20-1	.	TRBJ1-1	TGCAGTACCAGATCGACAGGAATGAACACTGAAGCTTTCTTT	CSTRSTGMNTEAFF
TRBD1	TRBV11-2	.	TRBJ2-6	TGTGCCAGCAGCTCAACAGGGGGCAATACGGACGAATTGGACTCTGGGGCCAACGTCCTGACTTTC	CASSSTGGNTDELDSGANVLTF
.	TRBV7-3	.	TRBJ2-5	TGTGCCAGCAGCTTAAATGCGAGAGAGACCCAGTACTTC	CASSLNARETQYF
.	TRBV6-5	.	TRBJ2-2	TGTGCCAGCAGTTACACCTGGCCGGACACCGGGGAGCTGTTTTTT	CASSYTWPDTGELFF
.	TRBV7-9	many	TRBJ2-5	TGTGCCAGCAGCTTAGTGTGGGGACGGACACCGGATAGAAACCAAGAGACCCAGTACTTC	CASSLVWGRTPDRNQETQYF
TRBD1	TRBV7-9	few	TRBJ1-5	TGTGCCAGCAGCCCCGGGGACAGGAATCAGCCCCAGCATTTT	CASSPGDRNQPQHF
TRBD2	TRBV7-9	few	TRBJ2-3	TGTGCCAGCAGCTTAGGGACTAGCGGGGAGAGCACAGATACGCAGTATTTT	CASSLGTSGESTDTQYF
.	TRBV4-1	.	TRBJ2-5	TGCGCCAGCAGCCTCGGACCGATCCAAGAGACCCAGTACTTC	CASSLGPIQETQYF
TRBD2	TRBV7-4	.	TRBJ2-1	TGTGCCAGCAGCCTTAGCGGGGGGACCTCCTACAATGAGCAGTTCTTC	CASSLSGGTSYNEQFF
.	TRBV6-6	few	TRBJ2-3	TGTGCCAGCAGTTACTCGAAACAGGGTTTGGATACGCAGTATTTT	CASSYSKQGLDTQYF
.	TRBV20-1	.	TRBJ2-7	TGCAGTGCTAGAGATTTGCAGAGATACGAGCAGTACTTC	CSARDLQRYEQYF
TRBD2	TRBV5-4	.	TRBJ2-1	TGTGCCAGCAGCGATCTAGCGGGGGGCGGGTACAATGAGCAGTTCTTC	CASSDLAGGGYNEQFF
.	TRBV5-4	few	TRBJ2-5	TGTGCCAGCAGCTTGACGATCGGCGGTCCAGGGACCCAGTACTTC	CASSLTIGGPGTQYF
.	TRBV7-6	few	TRBJ2-1	TGTGCCAGCAGCCTGGTTGATCTAGGACCCCATCACGATGAGCAGTTCTTC	CASSLVDLGPHHDEQFF
TRBD1	TRBV4-2	few	TRBJ1-4	TGTGCCAGCAGCCACGCGGACAGGGGGGATGAAAAACTGTTTTTT	CASSHADRGDEKLFF
TRBD2	TRBV9	.	TRBJ2-2	TGTGCCAGCAGCAACCGGGGGGATACCGGGGAGCTGTTTTTT	CASSNRGDTGELFF
.	TRBV19	few	TRBJ1-1	TGTGCCAGCACCCGGGGTGGCACTGAAGCTTTCTTT	CASTRGGTEAFF
.	TRBV5-6	.	TRBJ1-1	TGTGCCAGCAACATCGGACGGGGCACTGAAGCTTTCTTT	CASNIGRGTEAFF
TRBD1	TRBV24-1	.	TRBJ2-5	TGTGCCACCAGTGATTTTACCGGGACAGGGCCCCAAGAGACCCAGTACTTC	CATSDFTGTGPQETQYF
.	TRBV7-8	many	TRBJ1-2	TGTGCCAGCAGCTTAGTGTTAAGGGACAAACTTAACTATGGCTACACCTTC	CASSLVLRDKLNYGYTF
.	TRBV7-9	.	TRBJ2-4	TGTGCCAGCAGCGGATACCCAGGGGAAGGGGCGGGAAACATTCAGTACTTC	CASSGYPGEGAGNIQYF